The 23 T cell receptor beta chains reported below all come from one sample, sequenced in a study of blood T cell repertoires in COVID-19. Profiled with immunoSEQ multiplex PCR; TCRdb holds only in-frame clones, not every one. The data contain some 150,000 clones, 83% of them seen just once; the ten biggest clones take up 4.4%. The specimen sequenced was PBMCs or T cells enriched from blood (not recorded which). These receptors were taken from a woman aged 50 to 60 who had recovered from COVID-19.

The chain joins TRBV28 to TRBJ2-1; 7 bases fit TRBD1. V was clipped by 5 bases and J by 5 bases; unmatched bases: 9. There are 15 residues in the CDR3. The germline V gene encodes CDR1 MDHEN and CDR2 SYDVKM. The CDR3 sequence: CASSKRTGMDNEQFF. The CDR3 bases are TGTGCCAGCAGTAAGAGGACAGGCATGGACAATGAGCAGTTCTTC.

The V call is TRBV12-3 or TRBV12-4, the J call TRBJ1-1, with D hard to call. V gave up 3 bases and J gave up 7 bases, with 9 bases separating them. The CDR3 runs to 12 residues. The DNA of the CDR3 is TGTGCCAGCAGTTTCTCCTCCTTTGAAGCTTTCTTT. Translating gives CASSFSSFEAFF.

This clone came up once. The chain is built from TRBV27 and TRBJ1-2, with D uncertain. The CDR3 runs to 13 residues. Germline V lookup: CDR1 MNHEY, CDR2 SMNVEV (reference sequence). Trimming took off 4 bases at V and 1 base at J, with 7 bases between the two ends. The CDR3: CASSYSFNYGYTF. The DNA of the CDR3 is TGTGCCAGCAGTTATAGCTTTAACTATGGCTACACCTTC.

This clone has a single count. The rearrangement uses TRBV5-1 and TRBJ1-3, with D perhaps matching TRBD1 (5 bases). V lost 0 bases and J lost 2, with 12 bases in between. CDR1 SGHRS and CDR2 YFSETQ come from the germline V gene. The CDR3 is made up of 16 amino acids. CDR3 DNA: TGCGCCAGCAGCTTGGCCGTTGGAGGGGCTGGAAACACCATATATTTT. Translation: CASSLAVGGAGNTIYF. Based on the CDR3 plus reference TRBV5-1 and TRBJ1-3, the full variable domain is KAGVTQTPRYLIKTRGQQVTLSCSPISGHRSVSWYQQTPGQGLQFLFEYFSETQRNKGNFPGRFSGRQFSNSRSEMNVSTLELGDSALYLCASSLAVGGAGNTIYFGEGSWLTVV.

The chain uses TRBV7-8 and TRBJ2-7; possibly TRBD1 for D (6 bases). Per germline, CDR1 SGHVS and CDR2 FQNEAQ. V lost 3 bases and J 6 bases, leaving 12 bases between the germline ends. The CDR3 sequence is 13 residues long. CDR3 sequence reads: CASSFNRATEQYV. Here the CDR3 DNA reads TGTGCCAGCAGCTTCAACAGGGCCACCGAGCAGTACGTC.

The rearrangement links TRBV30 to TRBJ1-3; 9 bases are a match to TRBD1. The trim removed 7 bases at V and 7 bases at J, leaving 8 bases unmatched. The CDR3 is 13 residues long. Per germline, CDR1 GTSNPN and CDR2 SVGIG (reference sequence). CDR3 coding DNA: TGTGCCTTTTCCGGGACAGGGTATAACACCATATATTTT. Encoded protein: CAFSGTGYNTIYF.

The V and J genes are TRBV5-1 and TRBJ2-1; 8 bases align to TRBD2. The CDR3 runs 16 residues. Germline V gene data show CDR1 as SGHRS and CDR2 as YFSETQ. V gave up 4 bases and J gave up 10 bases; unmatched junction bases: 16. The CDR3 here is CASSRRVAGLVREQFF. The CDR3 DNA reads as TGCGCCAGCAGCCGCAGGGTAGCGGGGTTAGTCCGCGAGCAGTTCTTC. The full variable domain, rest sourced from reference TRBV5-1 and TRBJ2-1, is KAGVTQTPRYLIKTRGQQVTLSCSPISGHRSVSWYQQTPGQGLQFLFEYFSETQRNKGNFPGRFSGRQFSNSRSEMNVSTLELGDSALYLCASSRRVAGLVREQFFGPGTRLTVL.

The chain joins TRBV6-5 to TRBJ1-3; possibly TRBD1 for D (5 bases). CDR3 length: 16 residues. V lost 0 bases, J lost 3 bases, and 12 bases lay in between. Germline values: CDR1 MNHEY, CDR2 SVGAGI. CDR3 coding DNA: TGTGCCAGCAGTTACTCGAGCGACAGATATGGAAACACCATATATTTT. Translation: CASSYSSDRYGNTIYF.

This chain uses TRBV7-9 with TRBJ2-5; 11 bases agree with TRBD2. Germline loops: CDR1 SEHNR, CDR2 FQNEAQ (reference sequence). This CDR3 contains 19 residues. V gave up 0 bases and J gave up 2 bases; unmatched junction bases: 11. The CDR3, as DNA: TGTGCCAGCAGCTTAGCGAGAGGTTGGGGACTAGCGGTACAAGAGACCCAGTACTTC. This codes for CASSLARGWGLAVQETQYF.

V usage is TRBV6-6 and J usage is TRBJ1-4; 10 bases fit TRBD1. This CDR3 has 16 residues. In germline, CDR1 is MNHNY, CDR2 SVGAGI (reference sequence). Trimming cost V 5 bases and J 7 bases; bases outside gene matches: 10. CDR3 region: CASSPLDRGLSEKLFF. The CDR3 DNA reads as TGTGCCAGCAGTCCCCTCGACAGGGGGCTTAGTGAAAAACTGTTTTTT.

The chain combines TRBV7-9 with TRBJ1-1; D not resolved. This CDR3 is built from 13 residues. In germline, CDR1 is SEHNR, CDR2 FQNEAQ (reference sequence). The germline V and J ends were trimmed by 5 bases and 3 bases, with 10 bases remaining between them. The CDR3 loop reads CASSLIADTEAFF. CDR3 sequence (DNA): TGTGCCAGCAGCCTCATAGCCGACACTGAAGCTTTCTTT.

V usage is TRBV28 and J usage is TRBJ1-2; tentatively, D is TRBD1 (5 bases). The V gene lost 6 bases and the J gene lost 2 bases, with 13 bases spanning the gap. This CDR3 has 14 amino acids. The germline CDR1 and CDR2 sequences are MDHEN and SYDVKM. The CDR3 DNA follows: TGTGCCAGCAGGCGTCGGGACTTAAACTATGGCTACACCTTC. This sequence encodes CASRRRDLNYGYTF.

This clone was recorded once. The CDR3 loop is CASSQPGGGNYGYTF. CDR3 nucleotide sequence: TGCGCCAGCAGCCAACCTGGCGGGGGGAACTATGGCTACACCTTC. This sequence joins TRBV4-3 and TRBJ1-2; possible D gene TRBD1, 5 bases. V was trimmed by 2 bases and J by 2 bases, leaving 12 bases between them. Germline V gives CDR1 LGHNA, CDR2 YSLEER. There are 15 residues in the CDR3.

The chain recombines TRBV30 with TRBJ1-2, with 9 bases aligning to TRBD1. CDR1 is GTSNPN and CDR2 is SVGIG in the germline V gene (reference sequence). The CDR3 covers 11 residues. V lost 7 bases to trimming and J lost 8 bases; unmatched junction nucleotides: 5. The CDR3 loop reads CASDRGEGYTF. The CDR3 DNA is TGTGCCTCCGACAGGGGGGAGGGCTACACCTTC.

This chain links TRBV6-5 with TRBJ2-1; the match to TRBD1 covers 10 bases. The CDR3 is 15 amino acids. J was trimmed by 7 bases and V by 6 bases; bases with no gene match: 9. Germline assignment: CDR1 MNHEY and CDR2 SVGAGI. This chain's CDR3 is CASRKAGQGFNEQFF. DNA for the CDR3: TGTGCCAGCAGAAAGGCGGGACAGGGGTTTAATGAGCAGTTCTTC.

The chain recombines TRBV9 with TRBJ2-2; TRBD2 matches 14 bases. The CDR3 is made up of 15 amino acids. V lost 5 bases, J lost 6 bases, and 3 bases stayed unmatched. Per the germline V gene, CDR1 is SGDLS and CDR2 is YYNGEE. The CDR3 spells CASRGTSGSPGELFF. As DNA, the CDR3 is TGTGCCAGCAGGGGGACTAGCGGGAGTCCCGGGGAGCTGTTTTTT.

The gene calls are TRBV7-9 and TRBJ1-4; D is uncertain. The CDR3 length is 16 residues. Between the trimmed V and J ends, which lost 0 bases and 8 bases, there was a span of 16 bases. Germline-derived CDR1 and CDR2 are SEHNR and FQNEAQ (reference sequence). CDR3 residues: CASSLAADLAGEKLFF. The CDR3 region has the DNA TGTGCCAGCAGCTTAGCGGCGGACCTGGCGGGAGAAAAACTGTTTTTT.

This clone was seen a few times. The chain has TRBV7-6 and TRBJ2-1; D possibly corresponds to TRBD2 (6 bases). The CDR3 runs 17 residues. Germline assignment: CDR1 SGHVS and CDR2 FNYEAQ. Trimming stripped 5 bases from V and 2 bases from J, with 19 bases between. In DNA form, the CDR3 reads TGTGCCAGCAGCCCACCGGAGGGGCGGGTAGCCTACAATGAGCAGTTCTTC. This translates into CASSPPEGRVAYNEQFF.

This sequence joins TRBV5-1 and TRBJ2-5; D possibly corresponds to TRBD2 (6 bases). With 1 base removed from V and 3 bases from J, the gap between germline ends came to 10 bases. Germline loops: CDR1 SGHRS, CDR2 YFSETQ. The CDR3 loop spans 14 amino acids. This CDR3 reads CASSLYSGEETQYF. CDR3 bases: TGCGCCAGCAGCTTGTATTCGGGGGAAGAGACCCAGTACTTC.

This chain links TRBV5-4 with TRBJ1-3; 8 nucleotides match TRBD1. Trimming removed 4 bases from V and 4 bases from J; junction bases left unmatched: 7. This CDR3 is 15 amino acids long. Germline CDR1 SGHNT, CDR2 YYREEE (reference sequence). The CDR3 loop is CASSPGGAYGNTIYF. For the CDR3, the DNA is TGTGCCAGCAGCCCAGGGGGCGCCTACGGAAACACCATATATTTT.

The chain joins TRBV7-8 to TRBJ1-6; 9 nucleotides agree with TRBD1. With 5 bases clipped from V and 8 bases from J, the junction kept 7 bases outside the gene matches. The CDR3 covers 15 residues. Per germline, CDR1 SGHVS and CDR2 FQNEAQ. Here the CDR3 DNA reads TGTGCCAGCAGCAAACAGGGGGCGGGTGATTCACCCCTCCACTTT. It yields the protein CASSKQGAGDSPLHF.

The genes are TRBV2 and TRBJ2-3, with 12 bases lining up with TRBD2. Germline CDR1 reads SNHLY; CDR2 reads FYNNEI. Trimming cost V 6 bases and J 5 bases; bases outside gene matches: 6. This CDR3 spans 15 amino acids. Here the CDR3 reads CASRGTSGRGDTQYF. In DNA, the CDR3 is TGTGCCAGCAGGGGGACTAGCGGGCGAGGAGATACGCAGTATTTT.

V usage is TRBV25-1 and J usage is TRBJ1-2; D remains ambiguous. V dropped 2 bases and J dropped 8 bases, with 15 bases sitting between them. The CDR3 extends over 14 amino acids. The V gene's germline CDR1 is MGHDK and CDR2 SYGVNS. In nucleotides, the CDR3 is TGTGCCAGCAGTGAAAACTGGCGGGATTGGGGCTACACCTTC. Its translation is CASSENWRDWGYTF.